One sample yielded the 32 T cell receptor beta chains listed below, sequenced in a study of blood T cell repertoires in COVID-19. Sequencing was performed with immunoSEQ multiplex PCR; in TCRdb, only in-frame clones are kept and a portion is missing. The sample has around 300,000 clones; approximately 86% are singletons. The material sequenced was PBMCs or T cells enriched from blood (not recorded which). The receptors were gathered from a woman under 30 who had recovered from COVID-19.

The chain is built from TRBV2 and TRBJ1-6; 8 positions agree with TRBD1. V shed 7 bases, J shed 10 bases, and the junction held 9 bases outside the gene matches. CDR1 is SNHLY, CDR2 FYNNEI, per germline. The CDR3 spans 14 residues. The CDR3 nucleotides read TGTGCCAGCAACGTTCTTCCAGGGGGCTCACCCCTCCACTTT. Its protein product is CASNVLPGGSPLHF.

V is TRBV4-3 and J is TRBJ1-3; D is unresolved. Trimming removed 1 base at V and 0 bases at J, with 7 bases between. Per germline, CDR1 LGHNA and CDR2 YSLEER. This CDR3 spans 15 amino acids. CDR3 sequence: CASSQGLNSGNTIYF. CDR3 nucleotide sequence: TGCGCCAGCAGCCAAGGACTGAACTCTGGAAACACCATATATTTT.

The V call is TRBV5-8, the J call TRBJ1-4, with D possibly being TRBD1 (5 bases). CDR3 length: 14 residues. V shed 0 bases and J shed 7 bases, with 10 bases lying between them. Germline CDR1 and CDR2: SGHTS and YDEGEE. In DNA form, the CDR3 reads TGTGCCAGCAGCTTGGAGGGGTATACTGAAAAACTGTTTTTT. This translates into CASSLEGYTEKLFF.

V and J are TRBV11-3 and TRBJ2-3, with 8 bases aligning to TRBD2. Germline V CDR1 and CDR2: SGHNT, YENEEA. CDR3 length: 16 residues. The junction had 9 bases not matched to a gene; V was cut back by 1 base and J by 6 bases. The CDR3 here is CASSLGGGGPEDTQYF. In DNA form, the CDR3 reads TGTGCCAGCAGCTTAGGGGGCGGGGGGCCAGAGGATACGCAGTATTTT.

The chain has TRBV19 and TRBJ2-2; 12 bases match TRBD2. The germline gives CDR1 LNHDA, CDR2 SQIVND (reference sequence). CDR3 length: 19 amino acids. V lost 1 base to trimming and J lost 0 bases; unmatched junction nucleotides: 6. The CDR3 region is CASSIVTRLAGANTGELFF. The CDR3, as DNA: TGTGCCAGTAGTATAGTGACGAGACTAGCGGGGGCGAACACCGGGGAGCTGTTTTTT.

The V call is TRBV19, the J call TRBJ1-4; D may be TRBD1 (5 bases). Germline CDR1 is LNHDA and CDR2 is SQIVND (reference sequence). The CDR3 extends over 15 amino acids. V was trimmed by 2 bases and J by 3 bases, leaving 10 bases between them. CDR3 nucleotides: TGTGCCAGTAGTATATGGGGGACTGCTAATGAAAAACTGTTTTTT. It specifies CASSIWGTANEKLFF.

The chain's CDR3 is CASSDTGGVYGYTF. The CDR3 bases are TGTGCCAGCAGTGACACAGGGGGCGTCTATGGCTACACCTTC. The chain combines TRBV6-1 with TRBJ1-2; 9 nucleotides agree with TRBD1. V lost 3 bases and J lost 4; bases outside the gene matches: 3. The V gene's germline CDR1 is MNHNS and CDR2 SASEGT. The CDR3 sequence is 14 residues long.

This clone was seen just once. V is TRBV28 and J is TRBJ1-5; 8 bases fit TRBD1. CDR3 length: 15 residues. The junction had 11 bases not matched to a gene; V was cut back by 5 bases and J by 8 bases. The germline gives CDR1 MDHEN, CDR2 SYDVKM. This CDR3 is CASSPNLDRAKPQHF. The CDR3 DNA follows: TGTGCCAGCAGTCCGAACCTGGACAGGGCGAAGCCCCAGCATTTT.

J is TRBJ2-7 and V is TRBV9, with 8 bases fitting TRBD2. Trimming took 5 bases from V and 5 from J; bases not matched to a gene: 6. The CDR3 loop spans 13 amino acids. Per germline, CDR1 SGDLS and CDR2 YYNGEE. This CDR3 reads CASSGAGGHEQYF. The CDR3 coding sequence is TGTGCCAGCAGTGGGGCGGGGGGTCACGAGCAGTACTTC.

V usage is TRBV28 and J usage is TRBJ1-2; weak D call: TRBD1 (5 bases). Trimming cost V 3 bases and J 5 bases, with 13 bases left between them. CDR1 and CDR2 from the germline V gene are MDHEN and SYDVKM. The CDR3 loop spans 14 amino acids. The CDR3 region is CASSLSQGGYGYTF. The CDR3 nucleotides are TGTGCCAGCAGTTTGTCCCAGGGTGGGTATGGCTACACCTTC.

The rearrangement joins TRBV5-8 to TRBJ2-1, with 7 bases aligning to TRBD2. V was clipped by 7 bases and J by 0 bases; unmatched bases: 7. The germline gives CDR1 SGHTS, CDR2 YDEGEE. This CDR3 region has 15 residues. DNA for the CDR3: TGTGCCAGCCTGGGGGGGTTCAGCTCCTACAATGAGCAGTTCTTC. This encodes CASLGGFSSYNEQFF.

The V gene is TRBV7-8, the J gene TRBJ2-1; D not resolved. The CDR3 contains 12 residues. Trimming left V 5 bases short and J 4 bases short, with 6 bases between. CDR1 is SGHVS and CDR2 is FQNEAQ in the germline V gene. In DNA form, the CDR3 reads TGTGCCAGCAGCCTACAGTACAATGAGCAGTTCTTC. It encodes CASSLQYNEQFF.

The chain has TRBV21-1 and TRBJ2-1; the table's D call, TRBD1, was not checked against the DNA. TRBV21-1 is a pseudogene. CDR3 length equals 16 residues. The CDR3 DNA reads as TGTGCCAGCAGCAAAGGGGGACAGGGGGCGAATAATGAGCAGTTCTTC. Protein: CASSKGGQGANNEQFF.

The chain uses TRBV2 and TRBJ1-5; 7 bases align to TRBD1. Germline V CDR1 and CDR2: SNHLY, FYNNEI. The V and J ends lost 1 base and 7 bases, in that order; junction bases with no gene match: 13. CDR3 length equals 17 residues. CDR3: CASSEGDSPWRGQPQHF. Written as DNA, the CDR3 is TGTGCCAGCAGTGAAGGGGACAGCCCCTGGAGGGGCCAGCCCCAGCATTTT.

For the CDR3, the DNA is TGTGCCAGCAGTTTCTGGACGGGAGGACCTTACAATGAGCAGTTCTTC. This sequence encodes CASSFWTGGPYNEQFF. The chain carries TRBV28 and TRBJ2-1; 7 positions agree with TRBD2. J lost 4 bases, V lost 3 bases, and 9 bases had no gene match. The CDR3 extends over 16 amino acids. Looked up from germline, CDR1 is MDHEN and CDR2 is SYDVKM.

The chain links TRBV6-5 to TRBJ1-1; D possibly corresponds to TRBD1 (5 bases). V was pared by 4 bases and J by 0 bases, with 6 bases between. Germline V gene data show CDR1 as MNHEY and CDR2 as SVGAGI. The CDR3 totals 13 residues. The CDR3 sequence is CASSWGMNTEAFF. For the CDR3, the DNA is TGTGCCAGCAGTTGGGGCATGAACACTGAAGCTTTCTTT.

V and J are TRBV27 and TRBJ2-7, with 10 bases matching TRBD2. V lost 7 bases, J lost 1 base, and 10 bases stayed unmatched. Germline V CDR1 and CDR2: MNHEY, SMNVEV (reference sequence). The CDR3 length is 16 residues. Here the CDR3 reads CASKTSGTAGSYEQYF. The CDR3 DNA sequence: TGTGCCAGCAAAACTAGCGGGACAGCCGGATCCTACGAGCAGTACTTC.

This clone was detected only once. The chain is built from TRBV19 and TRBJ1-1; 7 bases are a match to TRBD1. The CDR3 is 16 amino acids. Unmatched junction bases numbered 7, after V lost 3 bases and J lost 0 bases. The germline gives CDR1 LNHDA, CDR2 SQIVND (reference sequence). The CDR3 here is CASSMGRTGMNTEAFF. CDR3 DNA sequence: TGTGCCAGTAGTATGGGGAGGACAGGAATGAACACTGAAGCTTTCTTT.

V usage is TRBV5-1 and J usage is TRBJ2-3; D not certain. The CDR3 totals 15 residues. The germline V and J ends were trimmed by 1 base and 2 bases, with 11 bases remaining between them. Germline CDR1 reads SGHRS; CDR2 reads YFSETQ. The CDR3 is CASSLSSRPTDTQYF. The CDR3 DNA follows: TGCGCCAGCAGCTTGTCTAGTCGCCCCACAGATACGCAGTATTTT.

The V gene is TRBV25-1, the J gene TRBJ2-1; D gene unclear. Germline CDR1 reads MGHDK; CDR2 reads SYGVNS. This CDR3 contains 11 residues. The V gene lost 7 bases and the J gene lost 3 bases, with 4 bases spanning the gap. CDR3 nucleotides: TGTGCCAGCACCCACTACAATGAGCAGTTCTTC. Translating it yields CASTHYNEQFF.

The chain employs TRBV10-2 and TRBJ1-3; 7 bases map to TRBD1. This CDR3 has 13 residues. Trimming cost V 6 bases and J 6 bases; bases outside gene matches: 5. Germline CDR1 and CDR2: WSHSY and SAAADI. CDR3 in DNA: TGCGCCAGCAGCCCTGACAGGGCAAACACCATATATTTT. Translating it yields CASSPDRANTIYF.

A word on this clone: The sample carries other DNA sequences with the same CDR3. The rearrangement uses TRBV30 and TRBJ2-3; 8 positions match TRBD2. V lost 3 bases, J lost 0 bases, and 2 bases stayed unmatched. This CDR3 spans 14 amino acids. The germline gives CDR1 GTSNPN, CDR2 SVGIG (reference sequence). Written as DNA, the CDR3 is TGTGCCTGGAGATTAGCGGGGAGCACAGATACGCAGTATTTT. Protein: CAWRLAGSTDTQYF.

In its sample, this clone was seen once. The chain joins TRBV5-4 to TRBJ2-1; TRBD2 matches 9 bases. Per the germline V gene, CDR1 is SGHNT and CDR2 is YYREEE (reference sequence). CDR3 length equals 16 residues. V shed 2 bases, J shed 4 bases, and the junction held 7 bases outside the gene matches. The CDR3 reads CASSFGSGRIYNEQFF. CDR3 nucleotides: TGTGCCAGCAGCTTCGGCAGCGGGAGGATTTACAATGAGCAGTTCTTC.

This chain joins TRBV5-1 and TRBJ2-7; TRBD2 is a possible D gene (6 bases). Trimming pared 4 bases from V and 2 bases from J, leaving 16 bases between. CDR1 and CDR2 from the germline V gene are SGHRS and YFSETQ. The CDR3 runs to 15 residues. The CDR3 here is CASSPRDSLAYEQYF. DNA of the CDR3: TGCGCCAGCAGCCCCCGGGACTCTTTAGCCTACGAGCAGTACTTC.

This rearrangement joins TRBV28 to TRBJ2-3; weak D call: TRBD2 (6 bases). V shed 8 bases and J shed 2 bases, with 8 bases lying between them. The CDR3 has 12 amino acids. Germline CDR1 reads MDHEN; CDR2 reads SYDVKM. The chain's CDR3 is CASGEVTDTQYF. CDR3 nucleotide sequence: TGTGCCAGCGGGGAGGTCACAGATACGCAGTATTTT.

A few counts support this clone. This chain connects TRBV4-3 to TRBJ2-3; tentatively, D is TRBD2 (7 bases). The CDR3 has 18 residues. The germline V gene has CDR1 LGHNA and CDR2 YSLEER. With 0 bases removed from V and 2 bases from J, the gap between germline ends came to 18 bases. The CDR3 DNA sequence: TGCGCCAGCAGCCAAGATGCGGTAACGGGGGGCCCCACAGATACGCAGTATTTT. Translated, it gives CASSQDAVTGGPTDTQYF.

This chain joins TRBV6-5 and TRBJ2-5, with D perhaps TRBD2 (7 bases). Per germline, CDR1 MNHEY and CDR2 SVGAGI. V shed 2 bases and J shed 1 base, with 14 bases lying between them. CDR3 size: 16 residues. CDR3 sequence: CASSYGGDTPQETQYF. The CDR3, as DNA: TGTGCCAGCAGTTACGGGGGGGACACCCCCCAAGAGACCCAGTACTTC.

The CDR3 loop reads CASSLIRTSGGSSYNEQFF. The CDR3 DNA reads TGTGCCAGCAGCTTAATCCGGACTAGCGGGGGTAGCTCCTACAATGAGCAGTTCTTC. The chain combines TRBV7-9 with TRBJ2-1; 13 bases match TRBD2. Losses at the gene ends were 2 bases for V and 0 bases for J; bases not matched to a gene: 7. The CDR3 is 19 amino acids. CDR1 SEHNR and CDR2 FQNEAQ come from the germline V gene (reference sequence).

The rearrangement links TRBV6-4 to TRBJ2-3, with D tentatively TRBD2 (6 bases). CDR1 and CDR2 from the germline V gene are MRHNA and SNTAGT. V was pared by 5 bases and J by 0 bases, with 6 bases between. CDR3 length equals 13 residues. The CDR3: CASSSGSTDTQYF. The CDR3 bases are TGTGCCAGCAGTAGCGGGAGCACAGATACGCAGTATTTT.

The chain is built from TRBV6-5 and TRBJ2-7; tentatively, D is TRBD1 (5 bases). V lost 7 bases and J lost 2, with 12 bases in between. The CDR3 has 13 amino acids. Germline loops: CDR1 MNHEY, CDR2 SVGAGI. CDR3 in amino acids: CASTFDRAYEQYF. Here the CDR3 DNA reads TGTGCCAGCACTTTTGACAGAGCCTACGAGCAGTACTTC.

CDR3 amino acids: CASSLYSGGHEKLFF. The DNA for the CDR3 is TGCGCCAGCAGCTTGTATTCGGGGGGACATGAAAAACTGTTTTTT. The V call is TRBV5-1, the J call TRBJ1-4; weak D call: TRBD1 (5 bases). The length of the CDR3 is 15 residues. Trimming shortened V by 1 base and J by 6 bases, and 13 bases separated the two germline ends. Germline CDR1 SGHRS, CDR2 YFSETQ.

The chain combines TRBV10-1 with TRBJ1-4, with 9 bases that match TRBD1. Trimming removed 0 bases from V and 7 bases from J; junction bases left unmatched: 6. This CDR3 has 16 amino acids. In germline, CDR1 is WNHNN, CDR2 SYGVQD (reference sequence). The CDR3 DNA sequence: TGCGCCAGCAGTGAGTCTACGACAGGGGGATTTGAAAAACTGTTTTTT. Translated: CASSESTTGGFEKLFF.